The 20 T cell receptor beta chains presented below share a single source sample, sequenced in a study of blood T cell repertoires in COVID-19 (dated by TCRdb to the early 2020s). The receptor library was made with the immunoSEQ multiplex PCR assay. TCRdb stores this immuneACCESS table with in-frame sequences only. Part of the clones is absent; in the studies checked, under half of the shortfall reflects unresolved V genes, and no reason is known for the rest. The sample includes roughly 180,000 clones, with less than 85% observed a single time. Jointly, the top ten make up more than 6.5% of the sample. Sequencing input: peripheral blood. These receptor sequences come from a woman between 55 and 75 years old with COVID-19, enrolled during active disease.

J is TRBJ2-7 and V is TRBV2, with no clear D. V shed 7 bases and J shed 0 bases, with 19 bases lying between them. Germline V lookup: CDR1 SNHLY, CDR2 FYNNEI. The length of the CDR3 is 16 residues. In nucleotides, the CDR3 is TGTGCCAGCACCAAGAGAGCGTCCCCTAGCTCCTACGAGCAGTACGTC. This translates into CASTKRASPSSYEQYV.

This chain joins TRBV6-5 and TRBJ1-2; 7 bases are shared with TRBD1. Germline V CDR1 and CDR2: MNHEY, SVGAGI. The V segment lost 7 bases and the J segment 4 bases; nucleotides outside the gene matches: 9. The CDR3 spans 14 residues. The CDR3: CASITSRDSYGYTF. The CDR3 DNA sequence: TGTGCCAGCATTACGTCCCGGGACAGCTATGGCTACACCTTC.

This clone was seen only once. The J gene is TRBJ1-6, the V gene TRBV6-5, with 7 bases lining up with TRBD1. CDR1 and CDR2 (germline): MNHEY, SVGAGI. Trimming removed 5 bases from V and 6 bases from J; junction bases left unmatched: 7. This CDR3 comprises 15 residues. CDR3 sequence: CASSTDRVINSPLHF. CDR3 bases: TGTGCCAGCAGTACCGACAGGGTCATTAATTCACCCCTCCACTTT.

This chain uses TRBV10-3 with TRBJ2-2; the match to TRBD2 covers 9 bases. Per the germline V gene, CDR1 is ENHRY and CDR2 is SYGVKD. This CDR3 has 15 amino acids. Germline trimming cut 8 bases from V and 6 bases from J; bases unmatched to any gene: 10. CDR3 loop: CAIGSRLAGSGELFF. Written as DNA, the CDR3 is TGTGCCATCGGCTCTCGGCTAGCGGGGTCCGGGGAGCTGTTTTTT.

The DNA of the CDR3 is TGTGCCAGCAGCGCCACCCTAATAAGCACAGATACGCAGTATTTT. Protein product: CASSATLISTDTQYF. The chain carries TRBV4-2 and TRBJ2-3; no clear D. Trimming cost V 5 bases and J 0 bases, with 12 bases left between them. This CDR3 has 15 amino acids. Germline CDR1 is LGHNA and CDR2 is YNFKEQ.

This chain connects TRBV5-1 to TRBJ2-7, with 8 nucleotides matching TRBD1. Germline CDR1 SGHRS, CDR2 YFSETQ. The length of the CDR3 is 15 residues. After removal of 8 bases from V and 2 bases from J, the junction contained 12 bases not matched to a gene. CDR3 coding DNA: TGCGCCAGGTCGTTCGGATACAGGGGGACCTACGAGCAGTACGTC. This codes for CARSFGYRGTYEQYV.

The V and J genes are TRBV3-1 (or the pseudogene TRBV3-2) and TRBJ2-2; unclear D gene. Germline V gene data show CDR1 as LGHDT and CDR2 as YNNKEL (reference sequence). This CDR3 is built from 14 residues. V gave up 2 bases and J gave up 8 bases, with 12 bases separating them. The CDR3 DNA is TGTGCCAGCAGCCAATATGGAGAAGAAGGGGAGCTGTTTTTT. Its translation: CASSQYGEEGELFF.

V usage is TRBV19 and J usage is TRBJ2-3, with unresolved D. In germline, CDR1 is LNHDA, CDR2 SQIVND (reference sequence). This CDR3 is built from 15 residues. V was clipped by 1 base and J by 0 bases, with 8 bases between them. This CDR3 is CASSIAGRSTDTQYF. The DNA of the CDR3 is TGTGCCAGTAGTATAGCAGGCCGTAGCACAGATACGCAGTATTTT.

V and J are TRBV6-5 and TRBJ1-1; 8 bases fit TRBD1. Trimming took 5 bases from V and 4 from J; bases not matched to a gene: 6. CDR3 length equals 14 residues. Looked up from germline, CDR1 is MNHEY and CDR2 is SVGAGI. The CDR3 reads CASSRTGGSTEAFF. In DNA form, the CDR3 reads TGTGCCAGCAGTCGTACAGGGGGGTCCACTGAAGCTTTCTTT.

The chain uses TRBV9 and TRBJ1-2; TRBD1 aligns across 8 bases. The CDR3 covers 14 residues. V shed 0 bases, J shed 6 bases, and the junction held 4 bases outside the gene matches. The germline V gene has CDR1 SGDLS and CDR2 YYNGEE. Here the CDR3 reads CASSVGQGLNGYTF. In DNA, the CDR3 is TGTGCCAGCAGCGTAGGACAGGGGCTAAATGGCTACACCTTC. The whole variable domain, remainder taken from reference TRBV9 and TRBJ1-2, is DSGVTQTPKHLITATGQRVTLRCSPRSGDLSVYWYQQSLDQGLQFLIQYYNGEERAKGNILERFSAQQFPDLHSELNLSSLELGDSALYFCASSVGQGLNGYTFGSGTRLTVV.

There are a few counts of this clone. V usage is TRBV5-1 and J usage is TRBJ1-1, with 7 bases fitting TRBD1. The CDR3 totals 14 residues. CDR1 SGHRS and CDR2 YFSETQ come from the germline V gene. Losses at the gene ends were 0 bases for V and 5 bases for J; bases not matched to a gene: 4. CDR3 nucleotides: TGCGCCAGCAGCTTGGGACAGGGACAAACTGAAGCTTTCTTT. Its protein product is CASSLGQGQTEAFF.

This chain links TRBV7-3 with TRBJ2-3; TRBD2 matches 12 bases. CDR3 length equals 17 residues. CDR1 is SGHTA and CDR2 is FQGTGA in the germline V gene. Germline trimming cut 1 base from V and 5 bases from J; bases unmatched to any gene: 7. CDR3 coding DNA: TGTGCCAGCAGCTTAAGGGGACGGACTAGCGGGATAGATACGCAGTATTTT. This translates into CASSLRGRTSGIDTQYF.

The rearrangement links TRBV5-1 to TRBJ2-5; 7 bases are shared with TRBD2. Trimming at V came to 0 bases and at J to 3 bases, leaving 2 bases not matched to a gene. Germline V gene lookup returns CDR1 SGHRS and CDR2 YFSETQ. The CDR3 has 14 amino acids. DNA of the CDR3: TGCGCCAGCAGCTTGGGGCGGGAGAAAGAGACCCAGTACTTC. Amino acids: CASSLGREKETQYF. The variable domain in full, completed from reference TRBV5-1 and TRBJ2-5, reads KAGVTQTPRYLIKTRGQQVTLSCSPISGHRSVSWYQQTPGQGLQFLFEYFSETQRNKGNFPGRFSGRQFSNSRSEMNVSTLELGDSALYLCASSLGREKETQYFGPGTRLLVL.

This rearrangement joins TRBV19 to TRBJ2-7; a weak D match, TRBD1 (5 bases). V dropped 8 bases and J dropped 7 bases, with 12 bases sitting between them. In germline, CDR1 is LNHDA, CDR2 SQIVND (reference sequence). This CDR3 region has 11 residues. This CDR3 is CASSGAGEQYF. The CDR3 DNA sequence: TGTGCCAGTTCTGGGGCCGGAGAGCAGTACTTC.

The rearrangement links TRBV19 to TRBJ1-4, with unresolved D. Germline CDR1 and CDR2: LNHDA and SQIVND (reference sequence). Between the trimmed V and J ends, which lost 6 bases and 5 bases, there was a span of 19 bases. This CDR3 comprises 16 residues. The CDR3 region has the DNA TGTGCCAGTAGGAATCCGCGGCGGCAGATGAATGAAAAACTGTTTTTT. It translates to CASRNPRRQMNEKLFF.

This chain connects TRBV4-1 to TRBJ2-2; TRBD1 aligns across 8 bases. V lost 0 bases and J lost 2; bases outside the gene matches: 5. From germline, CDR1 is MGHRA and CDR2 YSYEKL. There are 17 residues in the CDR3. DNA for the CDR3: TGCGCCAGCAGCCAAGAAAAGGGACAGGTTAACACCGGGGAGCTGTTTTTT. This encodes CASSQEKGQVNTGELFF.

This clone was seen once. The chain carries TRBV20-1 and TRBJ1-4; D unclear. Per germline, CDR1 DFQATT and CDR2 SNEGSKA (reference sequence). The V gene lost 5 bases and the J gene lost 13 bases, with 11 bases spanning the gap. The CDR3 sequence is 10 residues long. CDR3: CSADIRGLFF. CDR3 sequence (DNA): TGCAGTGCTGATATAAGAGGACTGTTTTTT.

The chain employs TRBV6-5 and TRBJ2-5, with 9 bases that match TRBD1. Losses at the gene ends were 4 bases for V and 6 bases for J; bases not matched to a gene: 6. CDR3 size: 14 residues. CDR1 MNHEY and CDR2 SVGAGI come from the germline V gene. CDR3 sequence (DNA): TGTGCCAGCAGTTCAACAGGGGGCCTGAAGACCCAGTACTTC. It encodes CASSSTGGLKTQYF.

V and J are TRBV5-6 and TRBJ2-5; 9 nucleotides line up with TRBD1. The CDR3 loop spans 16 amino acids. V lost 4 bases and J lost 3; bases outside the gene matches: 10. Germline V gives CDR1 SGHDT, CDR2 YYEEEE. CDR3 residues: CASSPPLGQGKETQYF. CDR3 sequence (DNA): TGTGCCAGCAGCCCCCCACTAGGACAGGGGAAAGAGACCCAGTACTTC.

The chain employs TRBV27 and TRBJ1-5, with TRBD1 identical over 7 bases. Germline V gene sequence: CDR1 MNHEY, CDR2 SMNVEV (reference sequence). CDR3 size: 16 residues. Losses at the gene ends were 2 bases for V and 8 bases for J; bases not matched to a gene: 12. CDR3 residues: CASSLATGSPIKPQHF. In DNA form, the CDR3 reads TGTGCCAGCAGTTTAGCGACAGGGAGCCCCATCAAGCCCCAGCATTTT.